This TCR beta chain was identified during a study of cytomegalovirus exposure and HLA in healthy donors. On this clone: Sequence at one end of the junction differs from germline and may be a read error.

Germline V gene lookup returns CDR1 LNHDA and CDR2 SQIVND (reference sequence). The CDR3 loop spans 17 amino acids. PCR primers comprised 60 Vbeta and 13 Jbeta primers. Only in-frame clones appear in the TCRdb table, and some are missing; sequencing was by immunoSEQ multiplex PCR. The data hold over 55,000 clones, with around 89% observed a single time. The clonotype comes from a young woman in good health and CMV-seropositive. V gene TRBV19 combines with J gene TRBJ2-5, with TRBD2 identical over 8 bases. The specimen sequenced was PBMCs. The chain's CDR3 is CASSRGGAVGFGETLYF. CDR3 DNA: TGTGCCAGTAGCCGGGGGGGGGCAGTCGGTTTCGGAGAGACCCTGTACTTC.